The 26 T cell receptor beta chains below come from one sample, sequenced in a study of blood T cells in healthy people across ages. The authors ran a second PCR of about 6 to 11 cycles using a sample-barcoded 5' primer and a J-beta primer mix. TCRdb processed the 5' RACE reads anew with MiXCR; each CDR3 protein has one entry. The sample includes 1.5 million or so distinct CDR3 sequences, 42% seen only once; the top ten take 6.5% to 10%. What was sequenced was blood. The receptor source for this set is a woman aged 18-29 years in good health.

This clonotype was seen a few times. V usage is TRBV9 and J usage is TRBJ2-1, with D maybe TRBD2 (5 bases). The CDR3 extends over 14 amino acids. Deletions cut 4 bases from V and 5 bases from J, with 13 bases between. Per the germline V gene, CDR1 is SGDLS and CDR2 is YYNGEE. CDR3 loop: CASSFRDADNEQFF. As DNA, the CDR3 is TGTGCCAGCAGCTTTCGGGATGCAGACAATGAGCAGTTCTTC.

The chain employs TRBV24-1 and TRBJ2-3, with TRBD1 as a possible D gene (6 bases). Germline values: CDR1 KGHDR, CDR2 SFDVKD. The V gene lost 4 bases and the J gene lost 3 bases, with 10 bases spanning the gap. This CDR3 comprises 14 residues. The CDR3 bases are TGTGCCACCAGTGACCAAGGGGGTACAGATACGCAGTATTTT. This gives the protein CATSDQGGTDTQYF.

This clonotype was detected ten times or more. The V call is TRBV7-2, the J call TRBJ2-7, with TRBD1 identical over 11 bases. Germline values: CDR1 SGHTA, CDR2 FQGNSA. V shed 4 bases and J 0 bases; nucleotides not matched to a gene: 2. The CDR3 sequence is 15 residues long. The DNA of the CDR3 is TGTGCCAGCAGCTCAGGGACAGGGGGCTCCTACGAGCAGTACTTC. Translated: CASSSGTGGSYEQYF.

This clonotype came up once. The chain joins TRBV2 to TRBJ2-1; TRBD1 might be the D (5 bases). The DNA matches TRBJ2-7 better at its end, which makes the J call doubtful. Germline CDR1 reads SNHLY; CDR2 reads FYNNEI. CDR3 size: 15 residues. The CDR3: CASSEDIGLGNEQYF. The CDR3 nucleotides are TGTGCCAGCAGTGAGGACATCGGGCTTGGCAATGAGCAGTACTTC.

The CDR3 is CSVGVGGNEQFF. DNA for the CDR3: TGCAGCGTTGGCGTGGGAGGAAATGAGCAGTTCTTC. V usage is TRBV29-1 and J usage is TRBJ2-1; TRBD2 is a possible D gene (6 bases). Germline V gene sequence: CDR1 SQVTM, CDR2 ANQGSEA. V lost 4 bases to trimming and J lost 7 bases, with 11 bases between them. This CDR3 spans 12 amino acids.

J is TRBJ2-7 and V is TRBV7-8, with a tentative D call TRBD2 (6 bases). With 7 bases removed from V and 3 bases from J, the gap between germline ends came to 19 bases. The CDR3 is made up of 15 amino acids. In germline, CDR1 is SGHVS, CDR2 FQNEAQ. CDR3 bases: TGTGCCAGCACCCAAGGGCCCGGGAGTGACTACGAGCAGTACTTC. It specifies CASTQGPGSDYEQYF.

The chain is built from TRBV5-6 and TRBJ2-6; D not resolved. CDR3 size: 12 residues. Germline CDR1 is SGHDT and CDR2 is YYEEEE. Trimming stripped 4 bases from V and 4 bases from J, with 3 bases between. The CDR3 sequence: CASSRGANVLTF. CDR3 nucleotides: TGTGCCAGCAGCCGGGGGGCCAACGTCCTGACTTTC.

The V and J genes are TRBV20-1 and TRBJ1-6; 9 nucleotides align to TRBD1. The J segment lost 9 bases and the V segment lost 1 base, leaving 7 bases of the junction unmatched. This CDR3 region has 15 residues. The germline CDR1 and CDR2 sequences are DFQATT and SNEGSKA (reference sequence). The CDR3 is CSARVPLDRGSPLHF. For the CDR3, the DNA is TGCAGTGCTAGAGTTCCTTTGGACAGGGGTTCACCCCTCCACTTT.

The chain joins TRBV20-1 to TRBJ2-1, with D hard to call. Per germline, CDR1 DFQATT and CDR2 SNEGSKA (reference sequence). The CDR3 has 14 residues. V was clipped by 5 bases and J by 4 bases, with 15 bases between them. The CDR3 spells CSARPPQYYNEQFF. The CDR3 coding sequence is TGCAGTGCTCGCCCGCCTCAGTATTACAATGAGCAGTTCTTC.

The chain has TRBV9 and TRBJ2-3; D ambiguous. This CDR3 has 16 amino acids. Germline V CDR1 and CDR2: SGDLS, YYNGEE. Trimming removed 3 bases from V and 1 base from J, with 15 bases in between. The CDR3 region is CASSGEHGRGTDTQYF. In DNA form, the CDR3 reads TGTGCCAGCAGCGGGGAACACGGGCGAGGCACAGATACGCAGTATTTT.

This chain uses TRBV29-1 with TRBJ1-5; D is uncertain. Between the trimmed V and J ends, which lost 7 bases and 11 bases, there was a span of 15 bases. The V gene's germline CDR1 is SQVTM and CDR2 ANQGSEA. This CDR3 has 11 residues. The CDR3 bases are TGCAGCGGCTTAAACGGGAGGACCCAGCATTTT. Its protein is CSGLNGRTQHF.

The chain has TRBV10-3 and TRBJ2-1; D may be TRBD2 (6 bases). The V end was cut by 1 base, the J end by 8 bases, with 12 bases between. The CDR3 runs 14 residues. From germline, CDR1 is ENHRY and CDR2 SYGVKD. CDR3 protein: CAISEFSGGDEQFF. As DNA, the CDR3 is TGTGCCATCAGTGAGTTTAGCGGAGGCGATGAGCAGTTCTTC.

The V gene is TRBV12-3 or TRBV12-4, the J gene TRBJ1-1; weak D call: TRBD1 (5 bases). CDR3 length: 14 residues. With 5 bases removed from V and 5 bases from J, the gap between germline ends came to 15 bases. The CDR3 nucleotides read TGTGCCAGCAGTCCAGAGTGGGGCGGAACTGAAGCTTTCTTT. Protein sequence: CASSPEWGGTEAFF.

The chain couples TRBV12-3 or TRBV12-4 to TRBJ1-1; D is unresolved. Trimming removed 4 bases from V and 6 bases from J, with 18 bases in between. The CDR3 totals 15 residues. CDR3 DNA sequence: TGTGCCAGCAGTTCAGGCAGAGGTCTAGGCGCTGAAGCTTTCTTT. Its protein product is CASSSGRGLGAEAFF.

Many counts were recorded for this clonotype. The CDR3 nucleotides are TGCAGCGTTAGACAGGGAGTAACAGATACGCAGTATTTT. This gives the protein CSVRQGVTDTQYF. V usage is TRBV29-1 and J usage is TRBJ2-3; 7 nucleotides line up with TRBD1. Germline V gene data show CDR1 as SQVTM and CDR2 as ANQGSEA. The CDR3 totals 13 residues. V lost 5 bases to trimming and J lost 3 bases; unmatched junction nucleotides: 5.

The rearrangement joins TRBV19 to TRBJ1-1; D possibly corresponds to TRBD1 (6 bases). Germline CDR1 and CDR2: LNHDA and SQIVND (reference sequence). Trimming pared 10 bases from V and 10 bases from J, leaving 19 bases between. The CDR3 covers 12 residues. The CDR3 reads CATGEQGFTAFF. The CDR3 DNA reads as TGTGCCACCGGGGAACAGGGATTCACAGCTTTCTTT.

The chain combines TRBV6-6 with TRBJ2-7; 7 bases match TRBD1. This CDR3 is built from 12 residues. The ends lost 7 bases at V and 4 bases at J; junction bases unmatched: 4. Germline CDR1 and CDR2: MNHNY and SVGAGI (reference sequence). DNA of the CDR3: TGTGCCAGCATCGGGACAGTTTACGAGCAGTACTTC. Its protein is CASIGTVYEQYF.

There are a few counts of this clonotype. The chain is built from TRBV7-2 and TRBJ1-2; TRBD1 is a possible D gene (5 bases). V was trimmed by 5 bases and J by 4 bases, leaving 11 bases between them. The CDR3 loop spans 13 amino acids. Germline assignment: CDR1 SGHTA and CDR2 FQGNSA. CDR3 sequence: CASSREGPYGYTF. The CDR3 nucleotides read TGTGCCAGCAGCCGGGAGGGGCCCTATGGCTACACCTTC.

The V gene is TRBV6-1, the J gene TRBJ1-3; the match to TRBD1 covers 8 bases. The CDR3 consists of 17 residues. The trim removed 8 bases at V and 2 bases at J, leaving 14 bases unmatched. Germline V gene lookup returns CDR1 MNHNS and CDR2 SASEGT. This CDR3 reads CASGSQTGARAGNTIYF. As DNA, the CDR3 is TGTGCCAGCGGCTCACAGACAGGGGCGCGGGCTGGAAACACCATATATTTT.

The chain recombines TRBV28 with TRBJ2-2; TRBD1 agrees at 9 bases. The CDR3 has 14 residues. Germline CDR1 is MDHEN and CDR2 is SYDVKM. With V trimmed by 6 bases and J by 4 bases, 3 bases remained unmatched. The CDR3: CASRGTGITGELFF. The CDR3 nucleotides are TGTGCCAGCAGAGGGACAGGGATCACCGGGGAGCTGTTTTTT.

The chain joins TRBV5-1 to TRBJ1-6; the D gene is possibly TRBD1 (5 bases). The CDR3 spans 15 residues. The germline gives CDR1 SGHRS, CDR2 YFSETQ. V lost 3 bases, J lost 9 bases, and 16 bases lay in between. The chain's CDR3 is CASSSSAGTFSPLHF. The CDR3 DNA follows: TGCGCCAGCAGCTCCTCGGCCGGGACCTTTTCACCCCTCCACTTT.

The chain uses TRBV6-5 and TRBJ1-2; the D gene is possibly TRBD1 (5 bases). This CDR3 spans 16 amino acids. V lost 0 bases, J lost 3 bases, and 14 bases lay in between. CDR1 and CDR2 from the germline V gene are MNHEY and SVGAGI. This chain's CDR3 is CASSYSRGPADYGYTF. Here the CDR3 DNA reads TGTGCCAGCAGTTACTCGAGGGGCCCGGCGGACTATGGCTACACCTTC.

The rearrangement uses TRBV20-1 and TRBJ2-7, with 11 bases lining up with TRBD2. This CDR3 spans 13 amino acids. Germline V gene sequence: CDR1 DFQATT, CDR2 SNEGSKA (reference sequence). The J segment lost 3 bases and the V segment lost 5 bases, leaving 3 bases of the junction unmatched. CDR3 bases: TGCAGTGCTGGGACTAGCGGTTACTACGAGCAGTACTTC. Its translation: CSAGTSGYYEQYF.

This clonotype appeared a few times. The V gene is TRBV4-1, the J gene TRBJ2-2; D is tentatively TRBD1 or TRBD2 (6 bases each). This CDR3 region has 15 residues. The germline V and J ends were trimmed by 4 bases and 5 bases, with 14 bases remaining between them. CDR1 and CDR2 (germline): MGHRA, YSYEKL. The DNA of the CDR3 is TGCGCCAGCAGCCCGGAAGGGGGGATGACCGGGGAGCTGTTTTTT. It encodes CASSPEGGMTGELFF.

This clonotype has just a few counts. The chain combines TRBV10-3 with TRBJ2-7; D may be TRBD2 (6 bases). The V end was cut by 11 bases, the J end by 0 bases, with 11 bases between. The CDR3 covers 12 residues. CDR1 and CDR2 from the germline V gene are ENHRY and SYGVKD. The CDR3 sequence: CAGGLNSYEQYF. The CDR3 DNA sequence: TGTGCCGGGGGACTCAACTCCTACGAGCAGTACTTC.

This sequence joins TRBV15 and TRBJ2-1; 9 bases are shared with TRBD1. Germline CDR1 LNHNV, CDR2 YYDKDF (reference sequence). The ends lost 8 bases at V and 5 bases at J; junction bases unmatched: 10. The CDR3 totals 15 residues. CDR3 nucleotide sequence: TGTGCCACCTCCTCCGGGACAGGGCTCGACAATGAGCAGTTCTTC. Translated: CATSSGTGLDNEQFF.